Listed below are T cell receptor beta chains from one sample, sequenced in a study of OX40 agonist ivuxolimab in advanced cancers. TCRdb's table, derived via immunoSEQ multiplex PCR, lists solely in-frame clones and lacks some. The table includes about 46,000 clones, 89% detected once. The sample here was CD4+ or CD8+ T cells sorted from blood, taken in a trial of the OX40 agonist ivuxolimab. The origin of the receptors is an adult with an advanced solid tumor such as melanoma, head and neck, liver or kidney cancer. CDR3s include the opening cysteine and the closing phenylalanine or tryptophan. The D gene is left open where the match is weak. Some rows have no size entry. The others give once, few or many, or a class for an expanded clone.

J gene | D gene | V gene | clone size | CDR3 protein | CDR3 DNA
TRBJ2-1 | - | TRBV9 | - | CASSGRQAHNEQFF | TGTGCCAGCAGCGGGAGACAGGCTCACAATGAGCAGTTCTTC
TRBJ2-7 | - | TRBV29-1 | once | CSVAGAEQYF | TGCAGCGTTGCCGGGGCCGAGCAGTACTTC
TRBJ2-3 | - | TRBV5-8 | once | CASSLGFSAQYF | TGTGCCAGCAGCTTGGGTTTTAGTGCGCAGTATTTT
TRBJ2-2 | - | TRBV7-9 | - | CASSPDLNTGELFF | TGTGCCAGCAGCCCTGACTTGAACACCGGGGAGCTGTTTTTT
TRBJ1-2 | - | TRBV5-5 | - | CASSLVGSSGVRGYTF | TGTGCCAGCAGCTTGGTGGGGTCCTCCGGCGTTCGTGGCTACACCTTC
TRBJ2-1 | TRBD2 | TRBV6-6 | - | CASSPGGGFYNEQFF | TGTGCCAGCAGCCCGGGAGGGGGTTTCTACAATGAGCAGTTCTTC
TRBJ1-1 | - | TRBV6-5 | - | CASSYSAGAATEAFF | TGTGCCAGCAGTTACTCGGCAGGGGCGGCCACTGAAGCTTTCTTT
TRBJ1-1 | - | TRBV11-2 | - | CASSTGFSTEAFF | TGTGCCAGCAGCACGGGATTTAGCACTGAAGCTTTCTTT
TRBJ2-3 | - | TRBV14 | - | CASSHIPSTSSTDTQYF | TGTGCCAGCAGCCATATACCTAGCACCTCTAGCACAGATACGCAGTATTTT
TRBJ2-7 | TRBD1 | TRBV7-9 | - | CASSHRDRGYYEQYF | TGTGCCAGCAGCCACCGGGACAGGGGATACTACGAGCAGTACTTC
TRBJ1-1 | TRBD1 | TRBV27 | - | CASSPQGARVTEAFF | TGTGCCAGCAGTCCACAGGGGGCGAGGGTCACTGAAGCTTTCTTT
TRBJ1-1 | TRBD1 | TRBV9 | - | CASSVESGGYTEAFF | TGTGCCAGCAGCGTAGAATCAGGGGGGTACACTGAAGCTTTCTTT
TRBJ2-7 | - | TRBV6-1 | - | CASRAGSHAPYEQYF | TGTGCCAGCAGGGCCGGGTCCCATGCCCCCTACGAGCAGTACTTC
TRBJ1-4 | - | TRBV6-6 | - | CASSPMAGLFF | TGTGCCAGCAGTCCCATGGCCGGATTGTTTTTT
TRBJ1-1 | - | TRBV18 | - | CASSPPQNTEAFF | TGTGCCAGCTCACCACCTCAGAACACTGAAGCTTTCTTT
TRBJ2-2 | TRBD2 | TRBV19 | - | CASSPSGRGTGELFF | TGTGCCAGTAGCCCTAGCGGGAGAGGCACCGGGGAGCTGTTTTTT
TRBJ1-4 | TRBD1 | TRBV9 | - | CASSGGQGEKLFF | TGTGCCAGCAGCGGGGGACAGGGAGAAAAACTGTTTTTT
TRBJ2-1 | - | TRBV30 | - | CAWSNQEGGEQFF | TGTGCCTGGAGTAACCAGGAAGGGGGTGAGCAGTTCTTC
TRBJ2-3 | - | TRBV7-9 | - | CASQPGFVDTQYF | TGTGCCAGCCAACCGGGGTTTGTAGATACGCAGTATTTT
TRBJ1-6 | TRBD1 | TRBV11-2 | - | CASSLLPGGISPLHF | TGTGCCAGCAGCTTACTACCAGGGGGTATATCACCCCTCCACTTT
TRBJ2-7 | - | TRBV29-1 | once | CSAIREDSYEQYF | TGCAGCGCCATAAGGGAAGATTCCTACGAGCAGTACTTC
TRBJ2-7 | - | TRBV7-8 | - | CASSSARDYEQYF | TGTGCCAGCAGCTCTGCCCGGGACTACGAGCAGTACTTC
TRBJ1-5 | - | TRBV29-1 | - | CSVEGDNSNQPQHF | TGCAGCGTTGAAGGGGACAATAGCAATCAGCCCCAGCATTTT